What follows describes a single T cell receptor beta chain. This record comes from a study of T cells after yellow fever vaccination. The CDR3 has 16 amino acids. V shed 1 base, J shed 6 bases, and the junction held 9 bases outside the gene matches. CDR1 is SGHTA and CDR2 is FQGTGA in the germline V gene. Each CDR3 protein is one row after TCRdb ran MiXCR on the 5' RACE reads. The repertoire holds some 350,000 distinct CDR3 sequences, with over 5% as singletons. The chain is built from TRBV7-3 and TRBJ2-4; the match to TRBD1 covers 7 bases. The receptor comes from a man aged 30 to 45 who received the YFV17D yellow fever vaccine. The sample was PBMCs, taken 5 days after the yellow fever booster vaccination. The DNA for the CDR3 is TGTGCCAGCAGCTTAATCAGGGGGTCGCCTGGAAACATTCAGTACTTC. Encoded protein: CASSLIRGSPGNIQYF.